This TCR beta chain was sequenced in a study of T cells in Graves' hyperthyroidism and ophthalmopathy. Looked up from germline, CDR1 is MNHEY and CDR2 is SMNVEV (reference sequence). This CDR3 region has 18 residues. Trimming took 2 bases from V and 2 from J; bases not matched to a gene: 8. Amplification of TCR beta CDR3 regions was performed using RNA transcripts as template. TCR CDR3 underwent first-round RT-PCR with the HTBI primer set. One entry per CDR3 protein results from TCRdb running MiXCR on the multiplex PCR reads. The sample yields a few hundred thousand distinct CDR3 sequences, 46% seen once.

The TCR originated in a woman aged 18-29 years with Graves' hyperthyroidism. The gene calls are TRBV27 and TRBJ2-2, with 10 bases lining up with TRBD2. Material for sequencing was peripheral blood or thyroid tissue (not recorded which). The CDR3 region has the DNA TGTGCCAGCAGTTTACGACTAGCGGGCCTAGCTAACACCGGGGAGCTGTTTTTT. Translating gives CASSLRLAGLANTGELFF.